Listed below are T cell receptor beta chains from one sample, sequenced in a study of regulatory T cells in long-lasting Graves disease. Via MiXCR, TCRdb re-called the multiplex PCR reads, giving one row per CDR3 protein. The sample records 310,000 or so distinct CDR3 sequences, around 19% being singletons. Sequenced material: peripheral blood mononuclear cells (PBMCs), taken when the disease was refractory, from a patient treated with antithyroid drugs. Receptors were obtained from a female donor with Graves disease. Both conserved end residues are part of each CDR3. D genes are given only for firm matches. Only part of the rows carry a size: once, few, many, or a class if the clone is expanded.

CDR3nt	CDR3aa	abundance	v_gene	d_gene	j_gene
TGTGCCAACAGCTTAGCCTCGAACAATCAGCCCCAGCATTTT	CANSLASNNQPQHF	.	TRBV7-2	.	TRBJ1-5
TGTGCCAGCTCACCGTACTCCTCCCACGAGCAGTACTTC	CASSPYSSHEQYF	many	TRBV18	.	TRBJ2-7
TGCAGTGCTAGTGCTAGGACTAGCGGGAGGCCGGGCACGCAGTATTTT	CSASARTSGRPGTQYF	.	TRBV20-1	TRBD2	TRBJ2-3
TGTGCCAGCAGCGCAGGGACTAGCGTTACCTACGAGCAGTACTTC	CASSAGTSVTYEQYF	many	TRBV5-6	TRBD2	TRBJ2-7
TGTGCCAGCAGCGTAGGAGGGGGGAATGAAAAACTGTTTTTT	CASSVGGGNEKLFF	once	TRBV9	.	TRBJ1-4
TGTGCCAGCAGTTCGACCCGGGGCTACGAGCAGTACTTC	CASSSTRGYEQYF	few	TRBV7-9	.	TRBJ2-7
TGTGCCAGCAGGGTAGATAGCAATCAGCCCCAGCATTTT	CASRVDSNQPQHF	few	TRBV6-1	.	TRBJ1-5
TGTGCCAGCAGCTTAAATGGGTGGGCAGTCCCCCAAGAGACCCAGTACTTC	CASSLNGWAVPQETQYF	many	TRBV11-3	.	TRBJ2-5
TGTGCCAGCAGCTCGACAGGGGGCAACGAGGAAAAACTGTTTTTT	CASSSTGGNEEKLFF	many	TRBV28	TRBD1	TRBJ1-4
TGTGCCAGCACCCTGGGACTAGCGGGGGATACGCAGTATTTT	CASTLGLAGDTQYF	few	TRBV12-3/TRBV12-4	TRBD2	TRBJ2-3
TGCAGTGCTAGAGATATGGAGGACGAGCAGTACTTC	CSARDMEDEQYF	few	TRBV20-1	.	TRBJ2-7
TGTGCCAGCAGCGCACAGGGGATTTACACTGAAGCTTTCTTT	CASSAQGIYTEAFF	.	TRBV7-3	TRBD1	TRBJ1-1
TGTGCCAGCAGCTTTCCACGGGAGGAGACCCAGTACTTC	CASSFPREETQYF	.	TRBV13	.	TRBJ2-5
TGTGCCAGCAGCCCGGACAGGGAATTCTATGGCTACACCTTC	CASSPDREFYGYTF	many	TRBV28	TRBD1	TRBJ1-2
TGTGCCAGCAACCAACCGGGACACAACTATGGCTACACCTTC	CASNQPGHNYGYTF	.	TRBV6-1	.	TRBJ1-2
TGTGCCAGCAGCCCTACAACAGGGAGGACTGAAGCTTTCTTT	CASSPTTGRTEAFF	.	TRBV7-3	.	TRBJ1-1
TGCGCCAGCAGCTTCAGGGGAATGGATGGCTACACCTTC	CASSFRGMDGYTF	.	TRBV5-1	.	TRBJ1-2
TGTGCCAGCAGTTTAGCGCGAAGGGGGATATCTTTCTTT	CASSLARRGISFF	many	TRBV12-3/TRBV12-4	.	TRBJ1-1
TGTGCCAGCAGCCAAGGAGACTTAAATCAGCCCCAGCATTTT	CASSQGDLNQPQHF	many	TRBV3-1	.	TRBJ1-5
TGCGCCAGCAGCCAAGAGGACAGGACGGCCTACGAGCAGTACTTC	CASSQEDRTAYEQYF	few	TRBV4-1	TRBD1	TRBJ2-7
TGCAGTGCCGGGGACAACTTCGAGCAGTACTTC	CSAGDNFEQYF	many	TRBV20-1	.	TRBJ2-7
TGTGCCAGCAGCCCCTGGGTAGGGGACAGGGGCAACTATGGCTACACCTTC	CASSPWVGDRGNYGYTF	many	TRBV11-2	TRBD1	TRBJ1-2
TGTGCCAGCAGCGTTATGGGACTAGCGGGAGTTGAGACCCAGTACTTC	CASSVMGLAGVETQYF	many	TRBV9	TRBD2	TRBJ2-5
TGTGCCTGGAGTGGGGACTACACCGGGGAGCTGTTTTTT	CAWSGDYTGELFF	many	TRBV30	.	TRBJ2-2
TGTGCCAGCAGCTTACCGATATTGGGGCCAGTAAAGACTGAAGCTTTCTTT	CASSLPILGPVKTEAFF	many	TRBV11-2	.	TRBJ1-1
TGTGCCAGCAGCTTTCGCCCGAACACCGGGGAGCTGTTTTTT	CASSFRPNTGELFF	many	TRBV11-3	.	TRBJ2-2
TGTGCCAGCAGTGCCCTGGACAGGGGGTACGAGCAGTACTTC	CASSALDRGYEQYF	many	TRBV2	TRBD1	TRBJ2-7
TGTGCCAGCAGCGTGACAGGGGAGTATGGCTACACCTTC	CASSVTGEYGYTF	few	TRBV7-9	TRBD1	TRBJ1-2
TGTGCCAGCACCTCGGACCTCGCCCCCTACGAGCAGTACTTC	CASTSDLAPYEQYF	many	TRBV7-2	.	TRBJ2-7
TGTGCCACCAGTAACAGGGATGGTACTGAAGCTTTCTTT	CATSNRDGTEAFF	many	TRBV24-1	.	TRBJ1-1
TGTGCCAGCAGCTGGGGGGGGGGGAGCGCCTACGAGCAGTACTTC	CASSWGGGSAYEQYF	few	TRBV7-2	TRBD2	TRBJ2-7
TGTGCCAGCAGCCAAGATGGGGTAACCCCGGGACCCCATGACAACTATGGCTACACCTTC	CASSQDGVTPGPHDNYGYTF	few	TRBV14	.	TRBJ1-2
TGTGCCAGCAGTCCGGGGGGGGCCGTCACAGATACGCAGTATTTT	CASSPGGAVTDTQYF	.	TRBV12-3/TRBV12-4	TRBD2	TRBJ2-3
TGCAGTGCGCCAACCCCCGGGACAGGGAGGGAGACCCAGTACTTC	CSAPTPGTGRETQYF	many	TRBV20-1	TRBD1	TRBJ2-5
TGTGCCAGCAGTTCCGCGGGGGGTGGGAACACTGAAGCTTTCTTT	CASSSAGGGNTEAFF	many	TRBV12-3/TRBV12-4	.	TRBJ1-1
TGTGCCAGCAGTTTGAGACTGGGCCATCCTGAAGCTTTCTTT	CASSLRLGHPEAFF	many	TRBV27	.	TRBJ1-1
TGTGCCAGCAGCCGTTCGACCCCCTCTGGAAACACCATATATTTT	CASSRSTPSGNTIYF	.	TRBV13	.	TRBJ1-3
TGTGCCAGCAGCTTTCATCCTTTGGAGGCCACAGATACGCAGTATTTT	CASSFHPLEATDTQYF	.	TRBV5-4	.	TRBJ2-3
TGTGCCAGCAGGAGTGGACAGGGCTCCTATGGCTACACCTTC	CASRSGQGSYGYTF	many	TRBV6-1	TRBD1	TRBJ1-2
TGTGCAAGGGACATCAAGAACACTGAAGCTTTCTTT	CARDIKNTEAFF	many	TRBV28	.	TRBJ1-1
TGTGCCAGCAGTTACTCGGTTAGCGGCGTCGGAGATGGCTACGAGCAGTACTTC	CASSYSVSGVGDGYEQYF	many	TRBV6-5	.	TRBJ2-7
TGCGCCAGCAGCCAAGATCGTTGGTACGAGCAGTACTTC	CASSQDRWYEQYF	.	TRBV4-1	.	TRBJ2-7
TGTGCCAGCAGCCAAGCGGGGGGCCTCACCGGGGAGCTGTTTTTT	CASSQAGGLTGELFF	many	TRBV3-1	.	TRBJ2-2
TGCGCCAGCAGCCAAGATGGTGGGCGCGGTTACGAGCAGTACTTC	CASSQDGGRGYEQYF	.	TRBV4-1	.	TRBJ2-7
TGCGCCAGCAGCCAAGCTACGCTCATTTCACCCCTCCACTTT	CASSQATLISPLHF	.	TRBV4-1	.	TRBJ1-6
TGTGCCAGCGGTATGATCCAAGGGTACAACACTGAAGCTTTCTTT	CASGMIQGYNTEAFF	many	TRBV6-1	.	TRBJ1-1
TGTGCCAGCAGCTCAAGACTAGCGGGGTACACCGGGGAGCTGTTTTTT	CASSSRLAGYTGELFF	many	TRBV11-2	TRBD2	TRBJ2-2
TGTGCCAGCAGCAGGTCGGGGTCGGGCACCGGGGAGCTGTTTTTT	CASSRSGSGTGELFF	.	TRBV7-2	.	TRBJ2-2
TGTGCCAGCACCAAAACAACCGGGAGGGCTAGGGAGCAGTACTTC	CASTKTTGRAREQYF	many	TRBV28	TRBD2	TRBJ2-7
TGCGCCAGCAGAGAAGGGGAGGATAGTCAGCCCCAGCATTTT	CASREGEDSQPQHF	few	TRBV5-1	.	TRBJ1-5
TGTGCCATCAGGGACGAGACAGGGTCCGGTGCTTTCTTT	CAIRDETGSGAFF	few	TRBV10-3	TRBD1	TRBJ1-1
TGTGCCAGCAGCTTAGGATGGGCGGGTCTGACAGATACGCAGTATTTT	CASSLGWAGLTDTQYF	many	TRBV7-9	.	TRBJ2-3
TGCGCCAGCAGCTCCGGGACAGGAGGAATCACTGAAGCTTTCTTT	CASSSGTGGITEAFF	.	TRBV5-1	TRBD1	TRBJ1-1
TGTGCCAGCAGTTTAACTAAACAGGGGGCGAGCAATCAGCCCCAGCATTTT	CASSLTKQGASNQPQHF	.	TRBV28	TRBD1	TRBJ1-5
TGTGCCAGCAGCTTGCCCGGCAACTATGGCTACACCTTC	CASSLPGNYGYTF	many	TRBV5-6	.	TRBJ1-2